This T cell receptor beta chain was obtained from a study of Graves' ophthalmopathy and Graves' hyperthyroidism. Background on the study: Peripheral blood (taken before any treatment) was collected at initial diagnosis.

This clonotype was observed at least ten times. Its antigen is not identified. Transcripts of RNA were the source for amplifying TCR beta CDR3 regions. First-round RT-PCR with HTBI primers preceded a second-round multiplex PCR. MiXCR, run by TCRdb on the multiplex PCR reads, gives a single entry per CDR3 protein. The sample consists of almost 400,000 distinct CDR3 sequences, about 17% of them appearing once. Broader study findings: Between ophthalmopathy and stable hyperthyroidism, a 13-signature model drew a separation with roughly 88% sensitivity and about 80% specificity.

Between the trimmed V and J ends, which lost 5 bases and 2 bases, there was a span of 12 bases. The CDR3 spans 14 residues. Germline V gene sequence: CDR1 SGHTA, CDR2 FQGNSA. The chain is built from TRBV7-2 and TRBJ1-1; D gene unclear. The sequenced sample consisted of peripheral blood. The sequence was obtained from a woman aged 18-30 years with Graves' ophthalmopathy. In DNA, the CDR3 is TGTGCCAGCAGCCTAGTCAGGAGTAACACTGAAGCTTTCTTT. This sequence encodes CASSLVRSNTEAFF.